Here is one T cell receptor (beta chain) with its context. This table comes from immunoSEQ multiplex PCR, and its TCRdb copy is limited to in-frame clones, with some not included. Of about 210,000 clones listed, 81% are singletons. The data stem from a study of blood T cell repertoires in COVID-19. The CDR3 is made up of 15 amino acids. The V gene end was trimmed by 5 bases and the J gene end by 5 bases; junction bases not matched to a gene: 12. The V gene's germline CDR1 is MNHEY and CDR2 SVGEGT. The TCR comes from a woman between 50 and 59 years old with acute COVID-19. J is TRBJ2-7 and V is TRBV6-2 or TRBV6-3; 7 bases fit TRBD2. Sequencing input: PBMCs or T cells enriched from blood (not recorded which). The CDR3 loop reads CASSRLAARANEQYF. For the CDR3, the DNA is TGTGCCAGCAGTCGCCTAGCGGCCAGGGCCAACGAGCAGTACTTC.